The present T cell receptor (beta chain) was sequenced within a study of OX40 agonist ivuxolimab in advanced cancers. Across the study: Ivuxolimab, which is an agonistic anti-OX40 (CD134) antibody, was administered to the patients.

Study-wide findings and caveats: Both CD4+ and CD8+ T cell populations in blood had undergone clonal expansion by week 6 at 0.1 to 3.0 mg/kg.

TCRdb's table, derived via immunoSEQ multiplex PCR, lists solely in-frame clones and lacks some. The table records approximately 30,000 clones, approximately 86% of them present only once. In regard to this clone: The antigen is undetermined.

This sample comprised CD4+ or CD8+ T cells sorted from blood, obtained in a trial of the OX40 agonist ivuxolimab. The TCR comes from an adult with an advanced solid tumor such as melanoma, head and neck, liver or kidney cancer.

CDR3 nucleotide sequence: TGTGCCAGCACGACTAGCGGGAGGTGGAAAAGCACAGATACGCAGTATTTT. It translates to CASTTSGRWKSTDTQYF. The J gene is TRBJ2-3, the V gene TRBV27; 13 nucleotides line up with TRBD2. Germline CDR1 is MNHEY and CDR2 is SMNVEV (reference sequence). After removal of 7 bases from V and 0 bases from J, the junction contained 7 bases not matched to a gene. This CDR3 has 17 residues.